Shown below are 3 T cell receptor beta chains from a single sample sequenced in a study of identical twins. From the 5' RACE reads, TCRdb called clonotypes with MiXCR, one entry per CDR3 protein. The sample lists some 500,000 distinct CDR3 sequences, 22% occurring once. The same sample was also used in a study of T cells expressing NK-cell markers.

Sequenced material: CD4+ T cells sorted from blood. The receptors were sampled from a woman between 18 and 29 years old in good health.

The chain employs TRBV24-1 and TRBJ2-1, with D maybe TRBD1 (5 bases). V was pared by 0 bases and J by 1 base, with 15 bases between. CDR1 is KGHDR, CDR2 SFDVKD, per germline. The CDR3 consists of 18 residues. CDR3 nucleotide sequence: TGTGCCACCAGTGATTTGCACATGCGGACAACATCCTACAATGAGCAGTTCTTC. Amino acids: CATSDLHMRTTSYNEQFF.

The genes are TRBV12-3 or TRBV12-4 and TRBJ1-4; D unresolved. The V end lost 5 bases, the J end lost 15 bases, and 16 bases lay between the germline ends. CDR3 size: 12 residues. The CDR3 region is CASSQSRVGVFF. CDR3 nucleotides: TGTGCCAGCAGTCAGTCGCGGGTTGGGGTGTTTTTT.

The chain employs TRBV5-1 and TRBJ1-2; the match to TRBD1 covers 11 bases. The CDR3 loop spans 14 amino acids. V shed 2 bases and J 6 bases; nucleotides not matched to a gene: 3. CDR1 and CDR2 from the germline V gene are SGHRS and YFSETQ. DNA for the CDR3: TGCGCCAGCAGCTTCCCGGACAGGGGGCATGGCTACACCTTC. It translates to CASSFPDRGHGYTF.